One sample yielded the 9 T cell receptor beta chains listed below, sequenced in a study of CD8 T cells in ankylosing spondylitis. MiXCR was run by TCRdb on the 5' RACE reads, yielding one entry per CDR3 protein. The table shows 100,000 to 150,000 distinct CDR3 sequences, with about an eighth occurring only once. Sequenced input: blood, either unsorted or a sorted T cell fraction (not recorded which). These receptors were collected from a female donor with ankylosing spondylitis or in good health (not recorded which).

This clonotype was recorded a few times. The chain employs TRBV5-1 and TRBJ2-5; 9 nucleotides line up with TRBD2. V lost 3 bases to trimming and J lost 4 bases; unmatched junction nucleotides: 16. The CDR3 extends over 18 amino acids. Germline CDR1 and CDR2: SGHRS and YFSETQ. Here the CDR3 reads CASSSAGSGGSIRETQYF. CDR3 DNA sequence: TGCGCCAGCAGCTCGGCGGGGAGCGGGGGGTCGATCAGAGAGACCCAGTACTTC.

This sequence joins TRBV29-1 and TRBJ2-5; no firm D call. Germline CDR1 SQVTM, CDR2 ANQGSEA. V was shortened by 1 base and J by 2 bases, with 11 bases between the two germline ends. The CDR3 is made up of 14 amino acids. The CDR3 sequence is CSVEGWAAQETQYF. The CDR3 nucleotides read TGCAGCGTTGAAGGCTGGGCGGCTCAAGAGACCCAGTACTTC. Combining the CDR3 with reference TRBV29-1 and TRBJ2-5 gives the whole variable domain SAVISQKPSRDICQRGTSLTIQCQVDSQVTMMFWYRQQPGQSLTLIATANQGSEATYESGFVIDKFPISRPNLTFSTLTVSNMSPEDSSIYLCSVEGWAAQETQYFGPGTRLLVL.

This chain links TRBV19 with TRBJ2-5, with a weak D call TRBD2 (5 bases). The CDR3 has 13 amino acids. Trimming shortened V by 6 bases and J by 5 bases, and 13 bases separated the two germline ends. Looked up from germline, CDR1 is LNHDA and CDR2 is SQIVND (reference sequence). The DNA for the CDR3 is TGTGCCAGTAGCCCGGGGTGGGGTGAGACCCAGTACTTC. As protein: CASSPGWGETQYF.

This clonotype has ten or more counts. The chain is built from TRBV5-1 and TRBJ1-1; 8 bases are shared with TRBD1. Germline lookup yields CDR1 SGHRS and CDR2 YFSETQ. Trimming removed 3 bases from V and 3 bases from J; junction bases left unmatched: 4. The CDR3 length is 14 residues. The CDR3 nucleotides are TGCGCCAGCAGCTGGGACAGGAGGGACACTGAAGCTTTCTTT. Its protein is CASSWDRRDTEAFF.

This clonotype has just a few counts. The chain uses TRBV6-6 and TRBJ2-7; D is ambiguous. The V gene's germline CDR1 is MNHNY and CDR2 SVGAGI (reference sequence). Trimming removed 8 bases from V and 0 bases from J, with 8 bases in between. The CDR3 is 12 amino acids. In DNA, the CDR3 is TGTGCCAGCGGTAAATTCTCCTACGAGCAGTACTTC. Translated: CASGKFSYEQYF.

This clonotype was counted only a few times. The chain joins TRBV7-3 to TRBJ2-5, with 8 bases fitting TRBD1. The germline V gene encodes CDR1 SGHTA and CDR2 FQGTGA. The CDR3 is made up of 14 amino acids. V shed 4 bases, J shed 4 bases, and the junction held 5 bases outside the gene matches. CDR3 nucleotide sequence: TGTGCCAGCAGCTCGACAGGGGACGTAGAGACCCAGTACTTC. Encoded protein: CASSSTGDVETQYF.

This clonotype was detected many times. This rearrangement joins TRBV5-1 to TRBJ2-7, with TRBD2 matching 7 bases. The CDR3 has 13 residues. Germline CDR1 is SGHRS and CDR2 is YFSETQ. The trim removed 0 bases at V and 7 bases at J, leaving 4 bases unmatched. CDR3 sequence: CASSLALGGEQYF. The CDR3 nucleotides are TGCGCCAGCAGCTTGGCCTTGGGAGGGGAGCAGTACTTC.

This clonotype was counted a few times. The genes are TRBV4-1 and TRBJ2-4; tentatively, D is TRBD2 (5 bases). V was cut by 4 bases and J by 3 bases, with 16 bases left in between. Germline CDR1 and CDR2: MGHRA and YSYEKL. This CDR3 region has 16 residues. The CDR3 nucleotides read TGCGCCAGCAGCCCCCTCTCGGGGTCTGTCAAAAACATTCAGTACTTC. Amino acids: CASSPLSGSVKNIQYF.

This clonotype has ten or more counts. The V call is TRBV29-1, the J call TRBJ2-1, with D unresolved. V was cut by 6 bases and J by 6 bases, with 12 bases left in between. Germline V CDR1 and CDR2: SQVTM, ANQGSEA. This CDR3 contains 12 residues. The CDR3 coding sequence is TGCAGCGTGGAACGCGACTCCAATGAGCAGTTCTTC. Encoded protein: CSVERDSNEQFF.